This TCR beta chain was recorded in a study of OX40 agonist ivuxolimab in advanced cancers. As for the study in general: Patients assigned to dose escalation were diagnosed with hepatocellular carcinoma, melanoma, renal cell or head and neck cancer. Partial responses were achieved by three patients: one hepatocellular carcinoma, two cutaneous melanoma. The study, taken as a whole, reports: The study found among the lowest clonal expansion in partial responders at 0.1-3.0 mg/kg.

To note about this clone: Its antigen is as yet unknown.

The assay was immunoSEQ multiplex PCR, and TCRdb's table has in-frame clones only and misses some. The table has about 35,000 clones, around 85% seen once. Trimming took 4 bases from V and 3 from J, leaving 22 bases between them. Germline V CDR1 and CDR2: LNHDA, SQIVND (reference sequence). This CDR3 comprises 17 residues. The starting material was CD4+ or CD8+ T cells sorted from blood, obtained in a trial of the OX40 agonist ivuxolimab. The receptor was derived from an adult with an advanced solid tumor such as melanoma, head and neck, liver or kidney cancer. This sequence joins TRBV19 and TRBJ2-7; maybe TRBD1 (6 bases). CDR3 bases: TGTGCCAGTAGTAGAACTCTGGCAGGGGCGGTGTACTACGAGCAGTACTTC. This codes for CASSRTLAGAVYYEQYF.